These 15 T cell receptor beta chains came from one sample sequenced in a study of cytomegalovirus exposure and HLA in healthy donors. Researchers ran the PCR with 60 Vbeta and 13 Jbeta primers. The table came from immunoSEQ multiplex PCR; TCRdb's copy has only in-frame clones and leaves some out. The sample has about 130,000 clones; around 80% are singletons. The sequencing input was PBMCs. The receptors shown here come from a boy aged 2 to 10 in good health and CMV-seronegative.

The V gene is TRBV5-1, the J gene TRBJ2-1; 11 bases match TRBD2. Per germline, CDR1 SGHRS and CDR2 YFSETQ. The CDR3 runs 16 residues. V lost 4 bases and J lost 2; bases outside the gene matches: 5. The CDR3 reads CASSLTSGRTYNEQFF. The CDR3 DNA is TGCGCCAGCAGCCTCACTAGCGGGAGAACCTACAATGAGCAGTTCTTC.

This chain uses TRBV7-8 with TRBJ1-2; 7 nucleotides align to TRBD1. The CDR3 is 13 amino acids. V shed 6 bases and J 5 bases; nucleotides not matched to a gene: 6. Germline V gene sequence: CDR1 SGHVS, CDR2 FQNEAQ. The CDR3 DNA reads TGTGCCAGCAGGACGGACAGGAAGTATGGCTACACCTTC. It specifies CASRTDRKYGYTF.

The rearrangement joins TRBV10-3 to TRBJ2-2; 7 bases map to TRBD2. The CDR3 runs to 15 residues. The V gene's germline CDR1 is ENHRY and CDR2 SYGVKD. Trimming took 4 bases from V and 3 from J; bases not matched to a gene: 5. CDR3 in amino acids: CAISVGGYDTGELFF. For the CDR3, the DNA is TGTGCCATCAGTGTGGGAGGGTACGACACCGGGGAGCTGTTTTTT.

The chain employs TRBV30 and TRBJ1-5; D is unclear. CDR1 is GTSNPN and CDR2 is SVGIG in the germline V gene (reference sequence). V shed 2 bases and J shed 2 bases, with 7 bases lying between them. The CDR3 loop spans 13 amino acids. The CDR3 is CAWSQRGNQPQHF. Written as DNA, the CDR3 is TGTGCCTGGAGTCAACGGGGCAATCAGCCCCAGCATTTT.

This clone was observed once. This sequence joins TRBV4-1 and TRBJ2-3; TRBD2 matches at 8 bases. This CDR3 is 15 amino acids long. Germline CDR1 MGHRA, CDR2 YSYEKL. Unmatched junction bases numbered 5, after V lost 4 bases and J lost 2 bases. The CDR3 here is CASSPKLADTDTQYF. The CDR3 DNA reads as TGCGCCAGCAGCCCTAAACTAGCGGACACAGATACGCAGTATTTT.

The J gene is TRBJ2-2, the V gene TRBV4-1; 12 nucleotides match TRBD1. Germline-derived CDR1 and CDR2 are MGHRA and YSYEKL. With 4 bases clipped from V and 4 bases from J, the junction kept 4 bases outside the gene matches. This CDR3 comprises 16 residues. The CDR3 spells CASSLPGQGATGELFF. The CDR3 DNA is TGCGCCAGCAGCCTTCCGGGACAGGGGGCCACCGGGGAGCTGTTTTTT.

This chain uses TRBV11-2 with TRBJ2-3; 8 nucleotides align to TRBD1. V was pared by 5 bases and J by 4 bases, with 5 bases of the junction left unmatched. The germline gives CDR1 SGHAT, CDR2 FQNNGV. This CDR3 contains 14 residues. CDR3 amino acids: CASSQTTGADTQYF. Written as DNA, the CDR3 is TGTGCCAGCAGCCAAACGACAGGGGCAGATACGCAGTATTTT.

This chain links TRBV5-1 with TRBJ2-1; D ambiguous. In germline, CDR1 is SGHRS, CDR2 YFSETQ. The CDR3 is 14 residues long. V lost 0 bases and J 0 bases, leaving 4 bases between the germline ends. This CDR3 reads CASSLDFSYNEQFF. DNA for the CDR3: TGCGCCAGCAGCTTGGACTTCTCCTACAATGAGCAGTTCTTC.

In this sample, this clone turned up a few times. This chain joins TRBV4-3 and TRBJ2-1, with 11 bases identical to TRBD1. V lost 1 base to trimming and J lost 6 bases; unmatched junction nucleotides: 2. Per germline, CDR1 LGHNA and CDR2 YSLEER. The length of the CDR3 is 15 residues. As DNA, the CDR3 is TGCGCCAGCAGCCAAGGGGGGACAGGGGGCAATGAGCAGTTCTTC. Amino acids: CASSQGGTGGNEQFF.

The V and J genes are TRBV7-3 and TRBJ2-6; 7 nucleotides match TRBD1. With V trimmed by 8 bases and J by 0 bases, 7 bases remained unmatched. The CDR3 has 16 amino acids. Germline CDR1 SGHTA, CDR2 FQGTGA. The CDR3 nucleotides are TGTGCCAGCGCAGGGGGAGAGGGCTCTGGGGCCAACGTCCTGACTTTC. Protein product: CASAGGEGSGANVLTF.

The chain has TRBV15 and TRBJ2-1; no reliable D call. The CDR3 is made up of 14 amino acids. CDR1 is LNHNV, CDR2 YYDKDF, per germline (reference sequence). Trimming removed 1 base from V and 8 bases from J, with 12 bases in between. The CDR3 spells CATSRGSSGDEQFF. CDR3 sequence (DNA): TGTGCCACCAGCAGAGGCAGTTCAGGCGATGAGCAGTTCTTC.

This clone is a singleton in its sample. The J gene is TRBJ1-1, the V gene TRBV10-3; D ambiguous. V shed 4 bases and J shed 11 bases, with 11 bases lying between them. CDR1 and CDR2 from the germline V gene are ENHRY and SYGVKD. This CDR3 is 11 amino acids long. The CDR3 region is CAISGAMAAFF. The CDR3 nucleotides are TGTGCCATCAGTGGGGCCATGGCGGCTTTCTTT.

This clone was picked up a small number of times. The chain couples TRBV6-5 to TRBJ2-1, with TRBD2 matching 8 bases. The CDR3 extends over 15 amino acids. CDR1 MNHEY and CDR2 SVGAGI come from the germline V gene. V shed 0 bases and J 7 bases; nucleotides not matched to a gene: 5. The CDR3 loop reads CASSYSSAGGNEQFF. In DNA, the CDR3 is TGTGCCAGCAGTTACTCCTCCGCGGGAGGAAATGAGCAGTTCTTC.

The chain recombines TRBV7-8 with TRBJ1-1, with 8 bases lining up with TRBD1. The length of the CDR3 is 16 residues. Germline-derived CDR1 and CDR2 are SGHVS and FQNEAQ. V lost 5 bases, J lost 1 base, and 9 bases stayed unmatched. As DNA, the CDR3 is TGTGCCAGCAGCCCTTACATTACAGGGGGGAACACTGAAGCTTTCTTT. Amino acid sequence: CASSPYITGGNTEAFF.

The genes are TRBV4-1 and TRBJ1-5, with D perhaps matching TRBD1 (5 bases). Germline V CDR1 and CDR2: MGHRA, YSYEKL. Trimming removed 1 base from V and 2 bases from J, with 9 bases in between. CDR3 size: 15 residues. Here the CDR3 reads CASSQGLTGNQPQHF. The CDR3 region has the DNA TGCGCCAGCAGCCAAGGATTGACAGGCAATCAGCCCCAGCATTTT.